Each of the 21 T cell receptor beta chains below was sequenced from the same sample in a study of T cells in women clearing cervical HPV infection. The assay was immunoSEQ multiplex PCR, and TCRdb's table has in-frame clones only and misses some. Its listing shows some 31,000 clones. Sequenced: blood buffy coat. These receptors were collected from a woman aged 18 to 69 with a cervical HPV16 infection that either progressed to CIN3+ or cleared (not recorded which).

With regard to this clone: One junction end does not reproduce the germline sequence, and a read error may be involved. The CDR3 end is not reached by the read, which stops 3 residues before it; the germline J gene fills it in. Other DNA sequences in the sample encode the same CDR3. The chain carries TRBV18 and TRBJ2-1; 9 nucleotides line up with TRBD2. The CDR3 loop spans 16 amino acids. CDR1 KGHSH and CDR2 LQKENI come from the germline V gene. The chain's CDR3 is CASSPRVAGERNEQFF. The covered CDR3 bases are TGTGCCAGCTCCCCACGGGTAGCGGGAGAAAGAAATGAG.

Comments on this clone: The CDR3 end lies 3 residues beyond the end of the read and is filled in from the germline J gene. The J gene is TRBJ2-5, the V gene TRBV20-1; 13 positions match TRBD2. The CDR3 is 15 amino acids. V gave up 0 bases and J gave up 5 bases; unmatched junction bases: 3. Germline V gene lookup returns CDR1 DFQATT and CDR2 SNEGSKA (reference sequence). Partial CDR3 DNA: TGCAGTGCTAGAGATAGGACTAGCGGGGGTGAGACC. It is translated as CSARDRTSGGET. The CDR3 reads in full as CSARDRTSGGETQYF.

Details on this clone: The missing CDR3 end, 3 residues past where the read stops, is filled in from the germline J gene. The V and J genes are TRBV18 and TRBJ1-1; D remains unclear. V was trimmed by 2 bases and J by 3 bases, leaving 7 bases between them. CDR1 is KGHSH and CDR2 is LQKENI in the germline V gene. The CDR3 loop spans 13 amino acids. The CDR3 loop reads CASSPMRDTEAFF. CDR3 bases read: TGTGCCAGCTCACCAATGAGGGACACTGAA.

Here the CDR3 reads CASSSRDRGGSNQPQHF. The DNA read from the CDR3 is TGTGCCAGTAGTAGCCGGGACAGGGGGGGAAGCAATCAGCCC. J is TRBJ1-5 and V is TRBV19, with 11 bases matching TRBD1. Coverage ceases 3 residues before the CDR3 finishes, and the germline J gene fills in the end. The CDR3 contains 17 residues. CDR1 and CDR2 from the germline V gene are LNHDA and SQIVND (reference sequence). V shed 4 bases, J shed 1 base, and the junction held 6 bases outside the gene matches. Filled out from reference TRBV19 and TRBJ1-5, the complete variable domain reads DGGITQSPKYLFRKEGQNVTLSCEQNLNHDAMYWYRQDPGQGLRLIYYSQIVNDFQKGDIAEGYSVSREKKESFPLTVTSAQKNPTAFYLCASSSRDRGGSNQPQHFGDGTRLSIL.

Of note for this clone: The read ends 3 residues shy of where the CDR3 ends; the end is completed using the germline J gene. V gene TRBV5-1 combines with J gene TRBJ2-7, with a tentative D call TRBD2 (6 bases). V lost 0 bases and J lost 6, with 13 bases in between. This CDR3 comprises 14 residues. Germline V gene lookup returns CDR1 SGHRS and CDR2 YFSETQ. The CDR3 DNA, read in part, is TGCGCCAGCAGCTTGGTCGGCGGGGCGGGCGAG. Encoded protein: CASSLVGGAGE. Given in full, the CDR3 is CASSLVGGAGEQYF. Full variable domain (outside the CDR3, taken from reference TRBV5-1 and TRBJ2-7): KAGVTQTPRYLIKTRGQQVTLSCSPISGHRSVSWYQQTPGQGLQFLFEYFSETQRNKGNFPGRFSGRQFSNSRSEMNVSTLELGDSALYLCASSLVGGAGEQYFGPGTRLTVT.

Note on this clone: The CDR3 goes on 3 residues after the read ends, and that part is filled in from the germline J gene. This chain joins TRBV7-9 and TRBJ2-2; possible D gene TRBD1, 6 bases. Trimming removed 1 base at V and 1 base at J, with 7 bases between. The CDR3 is 15 residues long. Per germline, CDR1 SEHNR and CDR2 FQNEAQ (reference sequence). The CDR3 region is CASSLGRGNTGELFF. The covered CDR3 bases are TGTGCCAGCAGCTTAGGCAGGGGGAACACCGGGGAG. Drawing the rest from reference TRBV7-9 and TRBJ2-2, the complete variable domain is DTGVSQNPRHKITKRGQNVTFRCDPISEHNRLYWYRQTLGQGPEFLTYFQNEAQLEKSRLLSDRFSAERPKGSFSTLEIQRTEQGDSAMYLCASSLGRGNTGELFFGEGSRLTVL.

Comment on this clone: The observed sequence ends 3 residues before the CDR3 terminus, with the missing tail filled in from the germline J gene. The chain uses TRBV30 and TRBJ2-3; unclear D gene. CDR3 length: 14 amino acids. With 2 bases removed from V and 4 bases from J, the gap between germline ends came to 13 bases. The V gene's germline CDR1 is GTSNPN and CDR2 SVGIG (reference sequence). The CDR3 bases that were read are TGTGCCTGGAGTTTGAAGGGTAGGGCAGATACG. This gives the protein CAWSLKGRADT. The whole CDR3 protein reads CAWSLKGRADTQYF.

Concerning this clone: The read ends 3 residues before the CDR3 terminus; that terminus is restored from the germline J gene. The chain combines TRBV29-1 with TRBJ2-1; D perhaps matches TRBD1 (5 bases). Trimming removed 2 bases from V and 2 bases from J, with 13 bases in between. The CDR3 has 15 amino acids. The germline gives CDR1 SQVTM, CDR2 ANQGSEA. The CDR3 is CSVEKTDFTYNEQFF. The part of the CDR3 DNA that was read is TGCAGCGTTGAAAAGACAGATTTCACCTACAATGAG.

As for this clone: The read terminates 3 residues ahead of where the CDR3 ends, so the germline J gene completes it. The chain uses TRBV7-9 and TRBJ2-1, with 9 bases matching TRBD1. The CDR3 has 14 amino acids. Germline V gene sequence: CDR1 SEHNR, CDR2 FQNEAQ (reference sequence). The trim removed 5 bases at V and 4 bases at J, leaving 3 bases unmatched. CDR3 bases read: TGTGCCAGCAGCCGGGGGACAGGGTACAATGAG. This gives the protein CASSRGTGYNE. The full-length CDR3 reads as CASSRGTGYNEQFF. Together with reference TRBV7-9 and TRBJ2-1, the CDR3 gives the full variable domain: DTGVSQNPRHKITKRGQNVTFRCDPISEHNRLYWYRQTLGQGPEFLTYFQNEAQLEKSRLLSDRFSAERPKGSFSTLEIQRTEQGDSAMYLCASSRGTGYNEQFFGPGTRLTVL.

As concerns this clone: The read ends 3 residues early relative to the CDR3; the germline J gene fills the gap. The V and J genes are TRBV7-9 and TRBJ1-2; D call uncertain. Germline V gives CDR1 SEHNR, CDR2 FQNEAQ (reference sequence). This CDR3 is built from 15 residues. Trimming cost V 5 bases and J 0 bases, with 13 bases left between them. Incomplete CDR3 DNA: TGTGCCAGCAGCCCTGATCATAGAGCTAACTATGGC. It specifies CASSPDHRANYG. The full CDR3 is CASSPDHRANYGYTF.

Concerning this clone itself: Read coverage stops 3 residues before the CDR3 terminus; the germline J gene supplies the remainder. The chain links TRBV19 to TRBJ2-7; no definite D call. CDR3 length: 15 residues. Trimming took 6 bases from V and 0 from J, leaving 15 bases between them. Per the germline V gene, CDR1 is LNHDA and CDR2 is SQIVND (reference sequence). This CDR3 reads CASSYSKSSSYEQYF. The CDR3 DNA, read in part, is TGTGCCAGTAGCTATTCTAAATCGAGCTCCTACGAG.

A remark on this clone: The DNA ends 3 residues before the CDR3 does, and the rest of the CDR3 is filled in from the germline J gene. The chain carries TRBV7-8 and TRBJ1-1; a weak D match, TRBD1 (6 bases). There are 14 residues in the CDR3. V lost 1 base to trimming and J lost 5 bases, with 11 bases between them. CDR1 SGHVS and CDR2 FQNEAQ come from the germline V gene. CDR3 sequence: CASSLVRGATEAFF. Incomplete CDR3 DNA: TGTGCCAGCAGCTTAGTTCGGGGGGCTACTGAA. Full variable domain (outside the CDR3, taken from reference TRBV7-8 and TRBJ1-1): GAGVSQSPRYKVAKRGQDVALRCDPISGHVSLFWYQQALGQGPEFLTYFQNEAQLDKSGLPSDRFFAERPEGSVSTLKIQRTQQEDSAVYLCASSLVRGATEAFFGQGTRLTVV.

As concerns this clone: The read is 3 residues too short to cover the CDR3 end, so that end is filled in from the germline J gene. V is TRBV18 and J is TRBJ2-7; D possibly corresponds to TRBD2 (6 bases). Germline-derived CDR1 and CDR2 are KGHSH and LQKENI. Trimming took 2 bases from V and 2 from J, leaving 10 bases between them. The CDR3 length is 14 residues. The CDR3 spells CASSPAGIPYEQYF. Incomplete CDR3 DNA: TGTGCCAGCTCACCAGCGGGGATCCCCTACGAG.

Note on this clone: The read stops 3 residues short of the end of the CDR3; the missing end is completed from the germline J gene. The chain carries TRBV5-5 and TRBJ2-1; the match to TRBD1 covers 7 bases. The CDR3 contains 12 residues. Per germline, CDR1 SGHKS and CDR2 YYEKEE (reference sequence). The ends lost 5 bases at V and 9 bases at J; junction bases unmatched: 5. The CDR3 sequence: CASSDRVSEQFF. The sequenced part of the CDR3 DNA is TGTGCCAGCAGTGACAGGGTTTCTGAG.

Worth noting for this clone: The DNA ends 3 residues before the CDR3 does, and the rest of the CDR3 is filled in from the germline J gene. The chain links TRBV7-9 to TRBJ1-2; 7 bases agree with TRBD1. The CDR3 has 13 residues. In germline, CDR1 is SEHNR, CDR2 FQNEAQ (reference sequence). CDR3 loop: CASSLEGAGIYTF. CDR3 DNA (partial): TGTGCCAGCAGCTTAGAGGGGGCCGGAATC. Drawing the rest from reference TRBV7-9 and TRBJ1-2, the complete variable domain is DTGVSQNPRHKITKRGQNVTFRCDPISEHNRLYWYRQTLGQGPEFLTYFQNEAQLEKSRLLSDRFSAERPKGSFSTLEIQRTEQGDSAMYLCASSLEGAGIYTFGSGTRLTVV.

About this clone: Read sequence stops 3 residues before the CDR3 end, and the germline J gene provides the missing end. This rearrangement joins TRBV30 to TRBJ1-2; TRBD1 might be the D (5 bases). The germline CDR1 and CDR2 sequences are GTSNPN and SVGIG (reference sequence). The CDR3 consists of 13 residues. V was cut by 3 bases and J by 0 bases, with 8 bases left in between. CDR3 residues: CAWRLTANYGYTF. CDR3 bases read: TGTGCCTGGAGGTTGACAGCTAACTATGGC.

As regards this clone: The DNA ends 3 residues before the CDR3 does, and the rest of the CDR3 is filled in from the germline J gene. The genes are TRBV10-3 and TRBJ2-3, with D uncertain. With 3 bases removed from V and 2 bases from J, the gap between germline ends came to 6 bases. The germline CDR1 and CDR2 sequences are ENHRY and SYGVKD. This CDR3 has 13 amino acids. CDR3 DNA, as far as it was read: TGTGCCATCAGTGATTCAGACACAGATACG. The encoded protein is CAISDSDTDT. The CDR3 in its entirety is CAISDSDTDTQYF.

In the case of this clone: Coverage ceases 3 residues before the CDR3 finishes, and the germline J gene fills in the end. The chain links TRBV7-9 to TRBJ2-7, with 10 bases matching TRBD2. Germline V gene sequence: CDR1 SEHNR, CDR2 FQNEAQ (reference sequence). The CDR3 is 15 amino acids. Trimming took 1 base from V and 3 from J; bases not matched to a gene: 3. This CDR3 reads CASSLGLAGVYEQYF. The sequenced part of the CDR3 DNA is TGTGCCAGCAGCTTAGGACTAGCGGGTGTCTACGAG. The full variable domain, in which reference TRBV7-9 and TRBJ2-7 provide the parts outside the CDR3, is DTGVSQNPRHKITKRGQNVTFRCDPISEHNRLYWYRQTLGQGPEFLTYFQNEAQLEKSRLLSDRFSAERPKGSFSTLEIQRTEQGDSAMYLCASSLGLAGVYEQYFGPGTRLTVT.

As regards this clone: The read finishes 3 residues shy of the CDR3 end, and the germline J gene is used to complete it. The chain carries TRBV12-3 or TRBV12-4 and TRBJ1-2; D gene ambiguous. CDR3 length: 11 residues. Trimming pared 6 bases from V and 5 bases from J, leaving 7 bases between. The sequenced CDR3 bases are TGTGCCAGCAGACAGTATTATGGC. It yields the protein CASRQYYG. The full-length CDR3 reads as CASRQYYGYTF.

About this clone itself: The read is 3 residues too short to cover the CDR3 end, so that end is filled in from the germline J gene. The chain joins TRBV10-3 to TRBJ2-1, with 7 bases identical to TRBD2. The trim removed 4 bases at V and 4 bases at J, leaving 13 bases unmatched. Germline V CDR1 and CDR2: ENHRY, SYGVKD. The CDR3 runs 17 residues. CDR3 bases read: TGTGCCATCAGTGCGCGTCGCGGCGGGGGAAAATACAATGAG. This codes for CAISARRGGGKYNE. The whole CDR3 protein reads CAISARRGGGKYNEQFF.

Comment on this clone: The missing CDR3 end, 3 residues past where the read stops, is filled in from the germline J gene. The chain employs TRBV29-1 and TRBJ2-7; 8 bases agree with TRBD1. The CDR3 has 13 residues. Germline loops: CDR1 SQVTM, CDR2 ANQGSEA. The ends lost 5 bases at V and 0 bases at J; junction bases unmatched: 3. CDR3 DNA (partial): TGCAGCGTTCCCGGACAGGGCTCCTACGAG. It codes for CSVPGQGSYE. The full CDR3 protein is CSVPGQGSYEQYF.